The following is a T cell receptor (beta chain) sequence with its context. The antigen remains undetermined. TCRdb processed the 5' RACE reads anew with MiXCR; each CDR3 protein has one entry. The sample holds around 50,000 distinct CDR3 sequences; 17% are singletons and the top ten take approximately 2.1%. J lost 9 bases, V lost 4 bases, and 9 bases had no gene match. Germline V gene data show CDR1 as SGHRS and CDR2 as YFSETQ. There are 15 residues in the CDR3. General observations from the study: The TCR gene usage of tumor memory CD4+ T cells clustered together with blood and lymph node memory CD4+ cells and with lymph node naive CD4+ cells.

The sequenced sample consisted of naive CD4+ T cells sorted from blood. Subset given: naive CD4+ T cells, CD4+CD45RA+CD25-. The clonotype was recovered from a female donor with breast cancer. The chain links TRBV5-1 to TRBJ2-1; TRBD2 matches at 11 bases. The CDR3 DNA sequence: TGCGCCAGCAGCCTACTAGCGGGGGAACTGGGTGAGCAGTTCTTC. It encodes CASSLLAGELGEQFF.